The 11 T cell receptor beta chains reported below all come from one sample, sequenced in a study of T cell repertoires in cytomegalovirus infection. MiXCR, run by TCRdb on the reads, gives a single entry per CDR3 protein. This table has hundreds of thousands of distinct CDR3 sequences, roughly 30% appearing once. No antigen has been identified for these receptors. Sequencing was performed on cultured CD8+ T cells from PBMCs, taken from culture after CMV antigen stimulation. The receptor source for this set is a human donor in good health (CMV status not recorded). Some clones in this sample may be carry-over from other donors' samples.

This chain joins TRBV12-3 or TRBV12-4 and TRBJ2-3; D not resolved. Trimming took 4 bases from V and 4 from J, leaving 12 bases between them. CDR3 length: 14 residues. This CDR3 is CASSSPRAPDTQYF. The CDR3 nucleotides read TGTGCCAGCAGTTCCCCCCGGGCTCCAGATACGCAGTATTTT.

The chain employs TRBV2 and TRBJ1-1, with 10 bases fitting TRBD1. In germline, CDR1 is SNHLY, CDR2 FYNNEI. V was pared by 3 bases and J by 3 bases, with 1 base of the junction left unmatched. This CDR3 is 14 amino acids long. This CDR3 is CASSETGGYTEAFF. The CDR3 DNA reads as TGTGCCAGCAGTGAGACAGGGGGCTACACTGAAGCTTTCTTT.

This clonotype was seen only a few times. Relative to the germline gene, one junction end is altered; a read error may explain this. The rearrangement links TRBV7-2 to TRBJ1-6, with D maybe TRBD1 (6 bases). Germline V CDR1 and CDR2: SGHTA, FQGNSA. The length of the CDR3 is 12 residues. CDR3 coding DNA: TGTGTCAGCAGCCCTGACAAGGGGGCCCTCCACTTT. Translated, it gives CVSSPDKGALHF.

This clonotype was counted a few times. The chain couples TRBV10-3 to TRBJ2-3; TRBD1 matches at 7 bases. The CDR3 is made up of 15 amino acids. V shed 2 bases, J shed 5 bases, and the junction held 7 bases outside the gene matches. Germline assignment: CDR1 ENHRY and CDR2 SYGVKD. CDR3 coding DNA: TGTGCCATCAGTGAGCGACAGGGAATCGTAGATACGCAGTATTTT. Protein product: CAISERQGIVDTQYF.

This clonotype was counted only a few times. The gene calls are TRBV6-5 and TRBJ2-7, with D possibly called TRBD1 or TRBD2 (7 bases each). Germline loops: CDR1 MNHEY, CDR2 SVGAGI. CDR3 length equals 14 residues. V shed 6 bases and J shed 5 bases, with 17 bases lying between them. The CDR3 nucleotides are TGTGCCAGCAGGGCCGTCAGGGGGAGGGACGAGCAGTACTTC. Encoded protein: CASRAVRGRDEQYF.

The CDR3 bases are TGTGCCAGCAGTTTAACTGACTACAGCCTATCTCGTGGCTACACCTTC. Its protein is CASSLTDYSLSRGYTF. The rearrangement joins TRBV12-3 or TRBV12-4 to TRBJ1-2; D is unclear. Trimming stripped 2 bases from V and 7 bases from J, with 20 bases between. The CDR3 is made up of 16 amino acids.

There are a few counts of this clonotype. The chain couples TRBV19 to TRBJ1-2; D call uncertain. This CDR3 comprises 14 residues. The germline V and J ends were trimmed by 5 bases and 7 bases, with 17 bases remaining between them. Germline CDR1 is LNHDA and CDR2 is SQIVND (reference sequence). Here the CDR3 reads CASSPGWSGGGYTF. CDR3 DNA sequence: TGTGCCAGTAGTCCGGGATGGTCAGGAGGTGGCTACACCTTC.

This clonotype was found many times. The chain links TRBV7-2 to TRBJ2-3, with TRBD2 matching over 10 bases. V shed 1 base, J shed 1 base, and the junction held 2 bases outside the gene matches. The CDR3 runs 16 residues. CDR1 is SGHTA, CDR2 FQGNSA, per germline. The CDR3, as DNA: TGTGCCAGCAGCTTAGAGCTAGCGGGGGGCACAGATACGCAGTATTTT. Translation: CASSLELAGGTDTQYF.

The CDR3 bases are TGTGCCACCGAGGGCCTTAACTATGGCTACACCTTC. Translation gives CATEGLNYGYTF. The V call is TRBV15, the J call TRBJ1-2; D is ambiguous. The CDR3 runs 12 residues. With 8 bases removed from V and 1 base from J, the gap between germline ends came to 8 bases. CDR1 is LNHNV and CDR2 is YYDKDF in the germline V gene (reference sequence).

This clonotype was found a few times. The chain employs TRBV4-1 and TRBJ2-7; 8 bases are shared with TRBD1. The germline CDR1 and CDR2 sequences are MGHRA and YSYEKL. After removal of 1 base from V and 5 bases from J, the junction contained 7 bases not matched to a gene. This CDR3 is built from 15 residues. CDR3 sequence (DNA): TGCGCCAGCAGCCAAGGGACAGGGACGGTCCACGAGCAGTACTTC. The encoded protein is CASSQGTGTVHEQYF.

This clonotype showed up just a few times. V and J are TRBV9 and TRBJ2-1; D is uncertain. V lost 4 bases and J 8 bases, leaving 25 bases between the germline ends. The CDR3 is made up of 17 amino acids. CDR1 and CDR2 from the germline V gene are SGDLS and YYNGEE. CDR3 region: CASSSWPNPAPGDEQFF. The DNA for the CDR3 is TGTGCCAGCAGCTCGTGGCCGAATCCCGCTCCGGGCGATGAGCAGTTCTTC.